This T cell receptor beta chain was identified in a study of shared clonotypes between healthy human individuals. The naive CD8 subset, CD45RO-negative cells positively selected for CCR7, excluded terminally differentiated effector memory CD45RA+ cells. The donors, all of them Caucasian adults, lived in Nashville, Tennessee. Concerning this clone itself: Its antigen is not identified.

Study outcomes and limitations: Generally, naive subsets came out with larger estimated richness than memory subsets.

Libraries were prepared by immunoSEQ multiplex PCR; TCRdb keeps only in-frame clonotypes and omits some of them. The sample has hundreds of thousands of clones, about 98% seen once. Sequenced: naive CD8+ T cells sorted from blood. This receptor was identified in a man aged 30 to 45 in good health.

The CDR3 loop reads CASSLVVAGGRNYEQYF. The CDR3 DNA reads TGTGCCAGCAGCTTAGTAGTAGCGGGAGGCCGTAATTACGAGCAGTACTTC. The rearrangement links TRBV7-8 to TRBJ2-7; 10 nucleotides align to TRBD2. Per germline, CDR1 SGHVS and CDR2 FQNEAQ. With 1 base clipped from V and 4 bases from J, the junction kept 10 bases outside the gene matches. This CDR3 comprises 17 residues.